The entry below describes one T cell receptor beta chain. These data originate in a study of technical replicates of blood from a handful of donors. Libraries were prepared by immunoSEQ multiplex PCR; TCRdb keeps only in-frame clonotypes and omits some of them. Of some 94,000 clones in the sample, about 95% are singletons; the top ten hold approximately 0.33%. Per the germline V gene, CDR1 is SGHAT and CDR2 is FQNNGV. CDR3 length: 15 residues. The V gene lost 1 base and the J gene lost 0 bases, with 7 bases spanning the gap. V gene TRBV11-2 combines with J gene TRBJ1-3; D not certain. The sequence came from a human donor in good health. Sequencing was done on a sample of T cells isolated from PBMCs. The CDR3 loop is CASSLGLTSGNTIYF. The DNA for the CDR3 is TGTGCCAGCAGCTTAGGGCTTACCTCTGGAAACACCATATATTTT. Looking up the rest from reference TRBV11-2 and TRBJ1-3 gives the full variable domain: EAGVAQSPRYKIIEKRQSVAFWCNPISGHATLYWYQQILGQGPKLLIQFQNNGVVDDSQLPKDRFSAERLKGVDSTLKIQPAKLEDSAVYLCASSLGLTSGNTIYFGEGSWLTVV.